This T cell receptor (beta chain) was sequenced for a study of blood T cell repertoires in COVID-19. Only in-frame clones appear in the TCRdb table, and some are missing; sequencing was by immunoSEQ multiplex PCR. Among roughly 160,000 clones, about 82% were seen once, and the ten largest hold about 7%. This receptor was obtained from a man over 45 with active or convalescent COVID-19. Sequenced sample: peripheral blood.

CDR3 in DNA: TGTGCCAGCTCAACTCCGAACACTGAAGCTTTCTTT. Amino acids: CASSTPNTEAFF. The chain links TRBV18 to TRBJ1-1, with unresolved D. The CDR3 loop spans 12 amino acids. V was pared by 5 bases and J by 1 base, with 5 bases between. Germline CDR1 reads KGHSH; CDR2 reads LQKENI.